These 16 T cell receptor beta chains came from one sample sequenced in a study of shared clonotypes between healthy human individuals. This table comes from immunoSEQ multiplex PCR, and its TCRdb copy is limited to in-frame clones, with some not included. The repertoire has more than 400,000 clones, around 85% of them found once; the top ten carry approximately 12%. The sample consisted of PBMCs. These receptors all come from a woman aged 40 to 50 in good health. Some clones in this sample may be carry-over from other donors' samples.

The J gene is TRBJ2-3, the V gene TRBV13; 15 nucleotides match TRBD2. In germline, CDR1 is PRHDT, CDR2 FYEKMQ (reference sequence). There are 16 residues in the CDR3. V lost 5 bases, J lost 0 bases, and 0 bases stayed unmatched. The CDR3 sequence: CASSGLAGGSTDTQYF. The DNA of the CDR3 is TGTGCCAGCAGCGGACTAGCGGGAGGGAGCACAGATACGCAGTATTTT.

The gene calls are TRBV15 and TRBJ2-3, with TRBD2 identical over 11 bases. The junction had 5 bases not matched to a gene; V was cut back by 0 bases and J by 6 bases. Germline V CDR1 and CDR2: LNHNV, YYDKDF (reference sequence). CDR3 length: 16 amino acids. In DNA, the CDR3 is TGTGCCACCAGCAGAGATAGCGGGAGGGCCAGGGATACGCAGTATTTT. It specifies CATSRDSGRARDTQYF.

Turning to this clone: A clone one base away is much larger, so this may be a read error. The CDR3 end shows no conserved phenylalanine or tryptophan, and so a read error is likely. This chain connects TRBV7-2 to TRBJ2-3; 8 nucleotides match TRBD2. Germline CDR1 is SGHTA and CDR2 is FQGNSA. The CDR3 contains 15 residues. With 6 bases clipped from V and 7 bases from J, the junction kept 12 bases outside the gene matches. The chain's CDR3 is CASSSNGRARYTQYL. CDR3 DNA: TGTGCCAGCAGTTCTAACGGGAGGGCCCGTTATACGCAGTATCTT.

The chain uses TRBV7-9 and TRBJ2-2; D gene ambiguous. V lost 1 base and J 4 bases, leaving 7 bases between the germline ends. The CDR3 is made up of 14 amino acids. Per the germline V gene, CDR1 is SEHNR and CDR2 is FQNEAQ (reference sequence). The CDR3 reads CASSLEGSTGELFF. The CDR3 DNA reads TGTGCCAGCAGCTTAGAAGGGTCCACCGGGGAGCTGTTTTTT. Using reference TRBV7-9 and TRBJ2-2 for the parts outside the CDR3, the full variable domain is DTGVSQNPRHKITKRGQNVTFRCDPISEHNRLYWYRQTLGQGPEFLTYFQNEAQLEKSRLLSDRFSAERPKGSFSTLEIQRTEQGDSAMYLCASSLEGSTGELFFGEGSRLTVL.

Regarding this clone: One base separates it from a far larger clone, so it is likely a read error. V and J are TRBV5-6 and TRBJ1-2, with 7 bases fitting TRBD1. Trimming at V came to 4 bases and at J to 4 bases, leaving 10 bases not matched to a gene. The CDR3 runs 15 residues. Per germline, CDR1 SGHDT and CDR2 YYEEEE. As DNA, the CDR3 is TGTGCCAGCAGCCCCACCCAGACAGGGTTCTATGGCTACACCTTC. Translating it yields CASSPTQTGFYGYTF.

The rearrangement uses TRBV7-2 and TRBJ2-7; the D gene is possibly TRBD1 (6 bases). The V and J ends lost 4 bases and 6 bases respectively, with 13 bases between them. The CDR3 contains 13 residues. Germline assignment: CDR1 SGHTA and CDR2 FQGNSA. The CDR3 reads CASSWEQGSEQYF. CDR3 in DNA: TGTGCCAGCAGCTGGGAACAGGGCAGCGAGCAGTACTTC.

The chain carries TRBV29-1 and TRBJ2-7, with a possible D match to TRBD2 (6 bases). Germline CDR1 is SQVTM and CDR2 is ANQGSEA. V shed 5 bases and J shed 6 bases, with 17 bases lying between them. This CDR3 has 13 residues. CDR3 sequence: CSVLMRGEGEQYF. The CDR3 bases are TGCAGCGTTCTGATGCGGGGTGAGGGCGAGCAGTACTTC.

This clone appeared a few times. This sequence is one base from a far larger clone and is likely a read error. CDR3 nucleotide sequence: TGTGCCTGGAGTGTAGGACGGTGGGAAGGCTACACCTTC. It yields the protein CAWSVGRWEGYTF. The chain uses TRBV30 and TRBJ1-2; D is uncertain. V was shortened by 0 bases and J by 8 bases, with 13 bases between the two germline ends. This CDR3 is built from 13 residues. The germline CDR1 and CDR2 sequences are GTSNPN and SVGIG (reference sequence).

V and J are TRBV28 and TRBJ1-3; D perhaps matches TRBD1 (6 bases). The V end was cut by 6 bases, the J end by 2 bases, with 11 bases between. This CDR3 has 14 amino acids. Germline V gene lookup returns CDR1 MDHEN and CDR2 SYDVKM. The CDR3 DNA is TGTGCCAGCAGCCCCAGGACAGCTGGAAACACCATATATTTT. It specifies CASSPRTAGNTIYF.

The V and J genes are TRBV9 and TRBJ2-2; possibly TRBD1 or TRBD2 for D (5 bases each). This CDR3 has 13 residues. V gave up 2 bases and J gave up 4 bases, with 6 bases separating them. Germline-derived CDR1 and CDR2 are SGDLS and YYNGEE. The CDR3 region has the DNA TGTGCCAGCAGCGTGGGGGTCACCGGGGAGCTGTTTTTT. Translating gives CASSVGVTGELFF.

The chain links TRBV28 to TRBJ1-4; 7 bases fit TRBD1. Per germline, CDR1 MDHEN and CDR2 SYDVKM. Trimming cost V 6 bases and J 7 bases; bases outside gene matches: 8. This CDR3 comprises 14 residues. CDR3 sequence: CASRGPGGGEKLFF. As DNA, the CDR3 is TGTGCCAGCAGGGGTCCAGGGGGAGGTGAAAAACTGTTTTTT.

This chain joins TRBV13 and TRBJ1-5, with D uncertain. V shed 1 base and J shed 6 bases, with 4 bases lying between them. There are 12 residues in the CDR3. Germline CDR1 and CDR2: PRHDT and FYEKMQ (reference sequence). The CDR3 is CASSLDGQPQHF. DNA of the CDR3: TGTGCCAGCAGCTTAGACGGTCAGCCCCAGCATTTT.

This chain links TRBV9 with TRBJ2-7; 8 nucleotides line up with TRBD2. V was pared by 0 bases and J by 6 bases, with 11 bases of the junction left unmatched. The CDR3 consists of 16 residues. Germline assignment: CDR1 SGDLS and CDR2 YYNGEE. The CDR3 sequence: CASSVAAGGQGFEQYF. The CDR3 region has the DNA TGTGCCAGCAGCGTAGCCGCGGGGGGCCAAGGGTTCGAGCAGTACTTC.

About this clone itself: A far more abundant clone sits one base away, making this likely a read error. The chain employs TRBV5-4 and TRBJ2-2, with D possibly being TRBD2 (5 bases). The CDR3 has 15 amino acids. Germline CDR1 SGHNT, CDR2 YYREEE (reference sequence). The CDR3 nucleotides are TGTGCCAGCAGCTTTTCCAGAGCGAACACCGGGGAGCCGTTTTTT. This codes for CASSFSRANTGEPFF.

On this clone: This sequence is one base from a far larger clone and is likely a read error. Other nucleotide sequences in the sample specify the same CDR3. V and J are TRBV30 and TRBJ2-5; the D gene is possibly TRBD2 (5 bases). This CDR3 is built from 13 residues. Germline V gene lookup returns CDR1 GTSNPN and CDR2 SVGIG (reference sequence). In DNA, the CDR3 is TGCGCCTGGAGTCACCGGGGCCAAGAGACCCAGTACTTC. It is translated as CAWSHRGQETQYF.

This clone was observed once. The CDR3 coding sequence is TGCGCCAGCAGCTTTGGAGGGGGTCGTAGCGAGCAGTACTTC. Protein sequence: CASSFGGGRSEQYF. V and J are TRBV5-1 and TRBJ2-7; D may match TRBD1 or TRBD2 (6 bases each). Trimming took off 2 bases at V and 6 bases at J, with 15 bases between the two ends. Germline V gene lookup returns CDR1 SGHRS and CDR2 YFSETQ. CDR3 length: 14 residues.